The text below deals with one T cell receptor beta chain. Its antigen is currently unknown. This specimen includes other DNA sequences encoding the same CDR3. This record belongs to a study of T cell responses to AZD1222 COVID-19 vaccine. Overall study results and limits: The breadth and depth of Spike-specific TCRs increased once two AZD1222 doses had been given. Repertoires were obtained only post-peak T cell response. Donors, mostly white British, included more females; clonal diversity was possibly underestimated.

Trimming stripped 0 bases from V and 3 bases from J, with 4 bases between. This CDR3 region has 12 residues. The germline CDR1 and CDR2 sequences are SGHRS and YFSETQ. Repertoires were generated with immunoSEQ multiplex PCR, while TCRdb's copy carries only in-frame clones and drops some. The data contain 88,000 or so clones, roughly nine tenths of them seen just once; the ten biggest clones take up around 5%. Sequenced here: peripheral blood, sampled 28 days after the second AZD1222 dose. This chain uses TRBV5-1 with TRBJ2-7; no reliable D call. The receptor's source is an adult who received the AZD1222 COVID-19 vaccine. The CDR3 region is CASSLGGYEQYF. The CDR3 DNA sequence: TGCGCCAGCAGCTTGGGGGGCTACGAGCAGTACTTC.